The 15 T cell receptor beta chains in this list originate from one sample, sequenced in a study of CD8+CD57+ T cells in acquired aplastic anemia. Genomic DNA acted as the template from which TCR beta VDJ combination and CDR3 sequence profiling were carried out. TCRdb passed the reads through MiXCR, listing each CDR3 protein once. The data hold about 210,000 distinct CDR3 sequences, with approximately 35% observed a single time. Sequenced input: sorted CD4+, CD8+, or CD8+CD57+ T cells (not recorded which) from PBMCs. The receptor source for this set is a human donor in good health, serving as a control.

This chain connects TRBV29-1 to TRBJ1-1; 12 bases fit TRBD1. There are 17 residues in the CDR3. The germline CDR1 and CDR2 sequences are SQVTM and ANQGSEA. The trim removed 2 bases at V and 5 bases at J, leaving 12 bases unmatched. DNA of the CDR3: TGCAGCGTTGAATTGTTCGCCGGGACAGGGGGCGGGACTGAAGCTTTCTTT. This sequence encodes CSVELFAGTGGGTEAFF.

This clonotype appeared many times. The chain has TRBV7-6 and TRBJ2-6; TRBD1 agrees at 8 bases. In germline, CDR1 is SGHVS, CDR2 FNYEAQ. CDR3 length: 16 amino acids. V shed 4 bases, J shed 1 base, and the junction held 3 bases outside the gene matches. The CDR3 spells CASSSGGVSGANVLTF. The CDR3 nucleotides are TGTGCCAGCAGCTCAGGGGGCGTATCTGGGGCCAACGTCCTGACTTTC.

This clonotype has a handful of counts. V usage is TRBV5-1 and J usage is TRBJ1-2; 7 nucleotides match TRBD1. Germline V gene lookup returns CDR1 SGHRS and CDR2 YFSETQ. Losses at the gene ends were 4 bases for V and 5 bases for J; bases not matched to a gene: 17. This CDR3 region has 17 residues. The CDR3, as DNA: TGCGCCAGCAGCCCAGACCCCAGACGACAGGGAAGATATGGCTACACCTTC. Protein: CASSPDPRRQGRYGYTF.

This clonotype was observed at least ten times. The chain recombines TRBV20-1 with TRBJ1-2, with 7 positions matching TRBD1. This CDR3 contains 15 residues. The germline gives CDR1 DFQATT, CDR2 SNEGSKA (reference sequence). Trimming removed 0 bases from V and 8 bases from J; junction bases left unmatched: 12. CDR3 nucleotides: TGCAGTGCTAGAGATCCATCCACAGGGGCCAGAGGCTACACCTTC. Encoded protein: CSARDPSTGARGYTF.

V usage is TRBV6-1 and J usage is TRBJ2-3; 9 bases agree with TRBD2. The CDR3 spans 15 residues. Unmatched junction bases numbered 7, after V lost 8 bases and J lost 1 base. CDR1 MNHNS and CDR2 SASEGT come from the germline V gene. As DNA, the CDR3 is TGTGCCAGCCCTAGACTAGCGGTCGGCACAGATACGCAGTATTTT. Its translation is CASPRLAVGTDTQYF.

The gene calls are TRBV7-3 and TRBJ2-2; D is possibly TRBD2 (5 bases). The CDR3 has 15 amino acids. Trimming left V 2 bases short and J 2 bases short, with 9 bases between. The germline V gene has CDR1 SGHTA and CDR2 FQGTGA. CDR3 nucleotides: TGTGCCAGCAGCTTAGTCGGGGTTAACACCGGGGAGCTGTTTTTT. Protein sequence: CASSLVGVNTGELFF.

At least ten counts were recorded for this clonotype. The V call is TRBV6-1, the J call TRBJ1-2, with a tentative D call TRBD1 (5 bases). The V gene lost 7 bases and the J gene lost 7 bases, with 28 bases spanning the gap. CDR1 is MNHNS and CDR2 is SASEGT in the germline V gene. This CDR3 has 17 residues. The CDR3 region is CASNPQGAIAGSRGYTF. The DNA of the CDR3 is TGTGCCAGCAATCCCCAAGGGGCGATCGCAGGGAGTCGTGGCTACACCTTC.

The chain recombines TRBV20-1 with TRBJ2-5; 7 bases fit TRBD2. Germline-derived CDR1 and CDR2 are DFQATT and SNEGSKA (reference sequence). Trimming cost V 6 bases and J 1 base; bases outside gene matches: 5. CDR3 size: 13 residues. The CDR3 DNA reads as TGCAGTGCCGGCGGGACTACCCAAGAGACCCAGTACTTC. As protein: CSAGGTTQETQYF.

This clonotype was found many times. The chain has TRBV11-2 and TRBJ1-6; 10 positions match TRBD1. Germline V lookup: CDR1 SGHAT, CDR2 FQNNGV. V shed 2 bases and J 7 bases; nucleotides not matched to a gene: 2. The CDR3 covers 15 residues. CDR3 residues: CASSLKDRGNSPLHF. DNA of the CDR3: TGTGCCAGCAGCTTAAAGGACAGGGGGAATTCACCCCTCCACTTT.

As regards this clonotype: A read error may produce the germline difference seen at one junction end. The J gene is TRBJ2-7, the V gene TRBV27, with 9 bases lining up with TRBD1. Germline CDR1 reads MNHEY; CDR2 reads SMNVEV (reference sequence). The CDR3 has 15 amino acids. The CDR3 spells CASSYGTGSSYKQYF. DNA for the CDR3: TGTGCCAGCAGTTATGGGACAGGGAGCTCCTACAAGCAGTACTTC.

The rearrangement uses TRBV15 and TRBJ2-3; the D is unclear. Germline V gene lookup returns CDR1 LNHNV and CDR2 YYDKDF (reference sequence). This CDR3 is 13 amino acids long. The germline V and J ends were trimmed by 3 bases and 6 bases, with 10 bases remaining between them. The CDR3 here is CATSSHGTDTQYF. The CDR3 DNA reads as TGTGCCACCAGCAGCCATGGTACGGATACGCAGTATTTT.

This clonotype was seen only once. This could be a read error, since a much larger clone is one nucleotide away. The chain uses TRBV14 and TRBJ1-3, with D unresolved. The CDR3 is 15 amino acids. CDR1 is SGHDN and CDR2 is FVKESK in the germline V gene. The CDR3 reads CASSQDRTPWNTMYF. The CDR3 DNA is TGTGCCAGCAGCCAAGATCGGACCCCGTGGAACACCATGTATTTT.

As to this clonotype: This may stem from a read error, because a much larger clone lies one nucleotide away. This chain links TRBV5-1 with TRBJ2-7, with D possibly TRBD1 on 5 matching bases. The CDR3 covers 14 residues. Per the germline V gene, CDR1 is SGHRS and CDR2 is YFSETQ. Trimming pared 2 bases from V and 1 base from J, leaving 10 bases between. CDR3 coding DNA: TGCGCCAGCAGCTTCGCAGGACAATCCTACGAGCAGTACTTC. Protein product: CASSFAGQSYEQYF.

The genes are TRBV7-9 and TRBJ2-3; a possible D gene is TRBD2 (6 bases). Trimming cost V 5 bases and J 5 bases, with 8 bases left between them. The CDR3 contains 12 residues. CDR1 is SEHNR and CDR2 is FQNEAQ in the germline V gene (reference sequence). CDR3 nucleotide sequence: TGTGCCAGCAGCCCGGGACTAGATACGCAGTATTTT. Protein product: CASSPGLDTQYF. Using reference TRBV7-9 and TRBJ2-3 for the parts outside the CDR3, the full variable domain is DTGVSQNPRHKITKRGQNVTFRCDPISEHNRLYWYRQTLGQGPEFLTYFQNEAQLEKSRLLSDRFSAERPKGSFSTLEIQRTEQGDSAMYLCASSPGLDTQYFGPGTRLTVL.

Many counts were recorded for this clonotype. The chain is built from TRBV9 and TRBJ1-6; D unclear. The CDR3 contains 13 residues. Germline CDR1 and CDR2: SGDLS and YYNGEE. Trimming removed 4 bases at V and 5 bases at J, with 7 bases between. The CDR3 DNA reads TGTGCCAGCAGCTTAGGAAATAATTCACCCCTCCACTTT. Amino acids: CASSLGNNSPLHF.